These 2 T cell receptor beta chains originate from one sample sequenced in a study of beta chain features in type 1 diabetes. Study results and limitations: Among patients with Type 1 diabetes, TCRB CDR3s were moderately but significantly shorter in every one of the four CD4+ subsets.

No antigen is known for these receptors. cDNA synthesis used the whole RNA isolate, giving expressed TCRB sequences. The repertoire was sequenced with immunoSEQ multiplex PCR; TCRdb's copy has only in-frame clones and lacks some. The sample lists about 270,000 clones; 13% to 15% were seen once. The sequencing sample was made of naive CD4+ T cells from blood. The receptor source for this set is a man aged 30-40 years with type 1 diabetes.

This rearrangement joins TRBV7-9 to TRBJ2-2; no clear D. This CDR3 is 11 amino acids long. Germline V CDR1 and CDR2: SEHNR, FQNEAQ (reference sequence). CDR3 in DNA: TGTGCAAACATAAACACCGGGGAGCTGTTTTTT. It codes for CANINTGELFF. The full variable domain, rest sourced from reference TRBV7-9 and TRBJ2-2, is DTGVSQNPRHKITKRGQNVTFRCDPISEHNRLYWYRQTLGQGPEFLTYFQNEAQLEKSRLLSDRFSAERPKGSFSTLEIQRTEQGDSAMYLCANINTGELFFGEGSRLTVL.

The chain employs TRBV6-5 and TRBJ2-2; perhaps TRBD2 as D (6 bases). CDR3 length: 16 amino acids. V was shortened by 3 bases and J by 6 bases, with 17 bases between the two germline ends. CDR1 MNHEY and CDR2 SVGAGI come from the germline V gene. The CDR3 loop is CASSYSAPSVAGELFF. CDR3 DNA sequence: TGTGCCAGCAGTTATTCAGCCCCTAGCGTGGCCGGGGAGCTGTTTTTT.